This T cell receptor beta chain was sequenced in a study of Ad26.COV2.S vaccination and SARS-CoV-2 variants. Study background: Ad26.COV2.S shots went into the muscle once or twice, 56 days apart.

TCRdb keeps only in-frame clones here, not all; method: immunoSEQ multiplex PCR. The table records around 450,000 clones, 80% to 90% of them present only once. Noted treatment: roughly 18 received Ad26.COV2.S at low or high dose, single or two shots; about 5 received placebo; per-sample allocation not given. After the first vaccine or placebo injection, samples were drawn on day 63. Germline trimming cut 4 bases from V and 3 bases from J; bases unmatched to any gene: 9. The CDR3 spans 15 residues. Germline V gene lookup returns CDR1 SGHRS and CDR2 YFSETQ. The specimen comprised peripheral blood, sampled in a trial of Ad26.COV2.S vaccine versus placebo. The clonotype comes from a person between 18 and 65 years old who received the Ad26.COV2.S COVID-19 vaccine or a placebo. The chain joins TRBV5-1 to TRBJ1-1, with TRBD1 identical over 7 bases. The CDR3: CASSMGQRRYTEAFF. The DNA of the CDR3 is TGCGCCAGCAGCATGGGACAGCGAAGGTACACTGAAGCTTTCTTT.